What follows are 22 T cell receptor beta chains derived from one specimen sequenced in a study of T cell responses to AZD1222 COVID-19 vaccine. Some clones are missing from TCRdb's copy, which holds only in-frame ones; the method was immunoSEQ multiplex PCR. This table has 150,000 to 200,000 clones, 94% appearing once. This specimen consisted of peripheral blood, obtained on day 0 of AZD1222 vaccination. The source is an adult in good health.

The chain employs TRBV28 and TRBJ2-7; a possible D gene is TRBD2 (5 bases). Germline V gene sequence: CDR1 MDHEN, CDR2 SYDVKM. V was pared by 10 bases and J by 0 bases, with 16 bases between. CDR3 size: 14 residues. As DNA, the CDR3 is TGTGCCACCTTCCCCGGACTGAGCTCCTACGAGCAGTACTTC. Encoded protein: CATFPGLSSYEQYF.

The rearrangement links TRBV7-8 to TRBJ1-2, with a weak D call TRBD1 (5 bases). Trimming stripped 1 base from V and 2 bases from J, with 11 bases between. CDR3 size: 15 residues. CDR1 and CDR2 (germline): SGHVS, FQNEAQ. This CDR3 is CASSLVRGENYGYTF. DNA for the CDR3: TGTGCCAGCAGCTTAGTCCGGGGGGAAAACTATGGCTACACCTTC.

This sequence joins TRBV5-1 and TRBJ1-1, with D unclear. V was trimmed by 3 bases and J by 0 bases, leaving 6 bases between them. Germline values: CDR1 SGHRS, CDR2 YFSETQ. The CDR3 totals 13 residues. The DNA of the CDR3 is TGCGCCAGCAGCTCTACCGTGAACACTGAAGCTTTCTTT. Protein: CASSSTVNTEAFF.

This clone was counted between two and nine times. The chain combines TRBV9 with TRBJ2-7; D gene unclear. CDR1 is SGDLS, CDR2 YYNGEE, per germline. This CDR3 comprises 14 residues. Trimming shortened V by 3 bases and J by 3 bases, and 13 bases separated the two germline ends. This CDR3 is CASSGPPELYEQYF. The CDR3 DNA reads as TGTGCCAGCAGCGGACCCCCAGAGCTCTACGAGCAGTACTTC.

This sequence joins TRBV6-1 and TRBJ1-3; 7 bases agree with TRBD1. Looked up from germline, CDR1 is MNHNS and CDR2 is SASEGT. The CDR3 runs 17 residues. V dropped 1 base and J dropped 0; count of bases not matched to a gene: 6. The CDR3 region has the DNA TGTGCCAGCAGTGAAGAAAAGGGGGCATACTCTGGAAACACCATATATTTT. Translating gives CASSEEKGAYSGNTIYF.

V and J are TRBV7-9 and TRBJ1-5, with D possibly TRBD1 on 6 matching bases. Between the trimmed V and J ends, which lost 3 bases and 7 bases, there was a span of 13 bases. CDR1 and CDR2 from the germline V gene are SEHNR and FQNEAQ (reference sequence). The CDR3 extends over 14 amino acids. This CDR3 is CASSLSGGEQPQHF. CDR3 coding DNA: TGTGCCAGCAGCTTGTCGGGGGGCGAACAGCCCCAGCATTTT. Full variable domain (outside the CDR3, taken from reference TRBV7-9 and TRBJ1-5): DTGVSQNPRHKITKRGQNVTFRCDPISEHNRLYWYRQTLGQGPEFLTYFQNEAQLEKSRLLSDRFSAERPKGSFSTLEIQRTEQGDSAMYLCASSLSGGEQPQHFGDGTRLSIL.

The J gene is TRBJ2-1, the V gene TRBV28, with TRBD2 matching 7 bases. The germline CDR1 and CDR2 sequences are MDHEN and SYDVKM. This CDR3 region has 17 residues. The junction had 12 bases not matched to a gene; V was cut back by 4 bases and J by 3 bases. CDR3 nucleotide sequence: TGTGCCAGCAGTTACACCGCGGGAGTTGGCAACTACAATGAGCAGTTCTTC. Translating gives CASSYTAGVGNYNEQFF.

This clone was counted a few times. The chain couples TRBV7-9 to TRBJ2-7; 8 bases agree with TRBD1. In germline, CDR1 is SEHNR, CDR2 FQNEAQ (reference sequence). J gave up 6 bases and V 6 bases, and 13 bases lay outside the gene matches. The CDR3 loop spans 15 amino acids. In nucleotides, the CDR3 is TGTGCCAGCAGTTTGCCGGGACAGGTAGCAGGCGAGCAGTACTTC. Amino acid sequence: CASSLPGQVAGEQYF.

The genes are TRBV28 and TRBJ1-2; 9 bases are shared with TRBD1. This CDR3 is built from 18 residues. The V gene end was trimmed by 5 bases and the J gene end by 3 bases; junction bases not matched to a gene: 16. CDR1 is MDHEN and CDR2 is SYDVKM in the germline V gene. The CDR3 region is CASSARGTGSPFDYGYTF. The CDR3 DNA follows: TGTGCCAGCAGTGCCCGCGGGACAGGGTCCCCATTTGACTATGGCTACACCTTC.

This rearrangement joins TRBV6-5 to TRBJ2-5; D may correspond to TRBD1 or TRBD2 (6 bases each). Per germline, CDR1 MNHEY and CDR2 SVGAGI. The V end was cut by 3 bases, the J end by 1 base, with 12 bases between. The CDR3 extends over 15 amino acids. CDR3 nucleotide sequence: TGTGCCAGCAGTTATGGATGGGGGGCCCAAGAGACCCAGTACTTC. Encoded protein: CASSYGWGAQETQYF.

This sequence joins TRBV30 and TRBJ2-1; D assignment may be TRBD1 or TRBD2 (6 bases each). V lost 7 bases, J lost 4 bases, and 17 bases lay in between. This CDR3 region has 14 residues. Germline values: CDR1 GTSNPN, CDR2 SVGIG (reference sequence). The CDR3 spells CASLPGARYNEQFF. The CDR3 DNA reads as TGTGCCTCCTTACCGGGGGCGCGGTACAATGAGCAGTTCTTC.

The V call is TRBV2, the J call TRBJ1-1, with D unclear. Per the germline V gene, CDR1 is SNHLY and CDR2 is FYNNEI. V lost 3 bases and J lost 11, with 13 bases in between. The CDR3 contains 12 residues. The CDR3 here is CASSDGLVGAFF. Here the CDR3 DNA reads TGTGCCAGCAGTGACGGTCTAGTCGGGGCTTTCTTT.

The rearrangement links TRBV6-5 to TRBJ1-4; D remains unclear. The CDR3 extends over 14 amino acids. Germline V CDR1 and CDR2: MNHEY, SVGAGI. V shed 0 bases and J shed 8 bases, with 10 bases lying between them. CDR3 sequence reads: CASSYSLTREKLFF. DNA for the CDR3: TGTGCCAGCAGTTACTCTCTAACCCGGGAAAAACTGTTTTTT.

The genes are TRBV28 and TRBJ1-2, with a weak D call TRBD1 (5 bases). V was clipped by 7 bases and J by 8 bases, with 17 bases between them. Germline CDR1 reads MDHEN; CDR2 reads SYDVKM. The CDR3 is made up of 13 amino acids. DNA for the CDR3: TGTGCCAGCACCCTCAGGGTAGGGCACGGCTACACCTTC. It is translated as CASTLRVGHGYTF.

This chain links TRBV5-1 with TRBJ1-1; 8 bases match TRBD1. Germline V CDR1 and CDR2: SGHRS, YFSETQ. The CDR3 consists of 14 residues. The junction had 12 bases not matched to a gene; V was cut back by 3 bases and J by 11 bases. The CDR3 DNA sequence: TGCGCCAGCAGCTCCTACCCATTGGACAGGGAGGCTTTCTTT. It is translated as CASSSYPLDREAFF.

The chain has TRBV5-4 and TRBJ2-5; the D call may be TRBD1 or TRBD2 (5 bases each). The CDR3 is made up of 16 amino acids. The V gene's germline CDR1 is SGHNT and CDR2 YYREEE (reference sequence). Trimming cost V 1 base and J 5 bases, with 18 bases left between them. CDR3 nucleotides: TGTGCCAGCAGCTTGAACCTCCCGATAGAGGGGGAGACCCAGTACTTC. This codes for CASSLNLPIEGETQYF.

This rearrangement joins TRBV5-5 to TRBJ1-5, with D perhaps matching TRBD1 (5 bases). CDR1 and CDR2 from the germline V gene are SGHKS and YYEKEE (reference sequence). V shed 1 base and J shed 9 bases, with 14 bases lying between them. CDR3 length: 14 residues. This chain's CDR3 is CASSLRGRYAPQHF. The CDR3 bases are TGTGCCAGCAGCTTGAGGGGCCGTTATGCGCCCCAGCATTTT.

To note about this clone: Within the sample, other DNA sequences also encode this same CDR3. The chain uses TRBV7-9 and TRBJ1-1; D not resolved. Per the germline V gene, CDR1 is SEHNR and CDR2 is FQNEAQ (reference sequence). The V end was cut by 1 base, the J end by 0 bases, with 3 bases between. CDR3 length: 13 amino acids. In DNA, the CDR3 is TGTGCCAGCAGCTTAGAAGTGAACACTGAAGCTTTCTTT. Its translation: CASSLEVNTEAFF.

The chain combines TRBV19 with TRBJ2-1; 10 positions agree with TRBD2. CDR1 and CDR2 (germline): LNHDA, SQIVND (reference sequence). The CDR3 sequence is 14 residues long. With 6 bases clipped from V and 5 bases from J, the junction kept 4 bases outside the gene matches. CDR3 sequence: CASRSSGRDNEQFF. Written as DNA, the CDR3 is TGTGCCAGTAGATCTAGCGGGAGAGACAATGAGCAGTTCTTC.

This clone was counted a single time. The chain employs TRBV5-1 and TRBJ1-2, with D uncertain. V was trimmed by 4 bases and J by 8 bases, leaving 18 bases between them. This CDR3 spans 14 amino acids. The germline gives CDR1 SGHRS, CDR2 YFSETQ. CDR3 loop: CASSPALGREGYTF. The CDR3 DNA reads TGCGCCAGCAGCCCGGCCTTGGGGAGGGAAGGCTACACCTTC.

This sequence joins TRBV30 and TRBJ2-5; D is perhaps TRBD1 or TRBD2 (5 bases each). This CDR3 contains 11 residues. Germline loops: CDR1 GTSNPN, CDR2 SVGIG (reference sequence). V lost 8 bases and J 7 bases, leaving 14 bases between the germline ends. CDR3 protein: CAISRDGTQYF. CDR3 DNA: TGTGCCATTAGCCGGGACGGGACCCAGTACTTC.

This clone was seen just once. The V and J genes are TRBV5-1 and TRBJ1-2; 12 bases fit TRBD1. The CDR3 runs to 17 residues. V dropped 4 bases and J dropped 3; count of bases not matched to a gene: 10. The germline V gene has CDR1 SGHRS and CDR2 YFSETQ. The CDR3 here is CASSMGQGALSDYGYTF. The CDR3 DNA reads TGCGCCAGCAGCATGGGACAGGGGGCGTTATCCGACTATGGCTACACCTTC.